The clone carrying this T cell receptor beta chain has only one observation. Its target is unknown. The assay was immunoSEQ multiplex PCR, and TCRdb's table has in-frame clones only and misses some. The sample lists approximately 90,000 clones; approximately 81% were seen once. This entry comes from a study of Ad26.COV2.S vaccination and SARS-CoV-2 variants. The study's findings and limits: Spike-specific responses of CD8+ and CD4+ T cells were reported to display substantial breadth after vaccination.

Germline V lookup: CDR1 MNHEY, CDR2 SVGAGI. This CDR3 spans 15 amino acids. The V end lost 4 bases, the J end lost 1 base, and 13 bases lay between the germline ends. The TCR originated in a human donor who had recovered from COVID-19. The starting material was peripheral blood, obtained after recovery from COVID-19. This chain uses TRBV6-5 with TRBJ1-1; D perhaps matches TRBD1 (6 bases). The CDR3 here is CASSLAGAANTEAFF. The CDR3 bases are TGTGCCAGCAGTTTGGCGGGGGCGGCGAACACTGAAGCTTTCTTT.